What follows are 23 T cell receptor beta chains derived from one specimen sequenced in a study of blood T cell repertoires in COVID-19 (dated by TCRdb to 2018 to 2020). Receptor libraries were prepared by the immunoSEQ multiplex PCR assay. The immuneACCESS repertoire file appears here via TCRdb, limited to in-frame rearrangements. These files lack a portion of the clones; in checked studies, under half of the deficit traces to unresolved V genes, and the cause of the others is not known. The sample contains some 210,000 clones, about 85% of them found a single time. Roughly a fifth of the sample is held by the ten biggest clonotypes. The specimen sequenced was peripheral blood. These receptors all come from a human donor in a cohort sampled during active COVID-19.

This chain connects TRBV30 to TRBJ2-5; TRBD2 matches at 12 bases. CDR1 is GTSNPN and CDR2 is SVGIG in the germline V gene (reference sequence). V was clipped by 0 bases and J by 6 bases; unmatched bases: 8. This CDR3 region has 16 residues. CDR3 amino acids: CAWSVPLAGGRKTQYF. CDR3 DNA: TGTGCCTGGAGTGTACCCCTAGCGGGGGGGCGGAAGACCCAGTACTTC.

The CDR3 sequence is CASSQESLAGVKTQYF. The CDR3, as DNA: TGTGCCAGCAGCCAAGAAAGCCTAGCGGGGGTTAAGACCCAGTACTTC. This chain joins TRBV3-1 (or the pseudogene TRBV3-2) and TRBJ2-5, with TRBD2 matching 10 bases. Losses at the gene ends were 0 bases for V and 6 bases for J; bases not matched to a gene: 7. The length of the CDR3 is 16 residues. Looked up from germline, CDR1 is LGHDT and CDR2 is YNNKEL (reference sequence).

The V gene is TRBV20-1, the J gene TRBJ1-2; the D gene is possibly TRBD1 (6 bases). V shed 3 bases and J shed 7 bases, with 12 bases lying between them. CDR3 size: 12 residues. Germline CDR1 is DFQATT and CDR2 is SNEGSKA (reference sequence). The DNA of the CDR3 is TGCAGTGCTAGTTTGGGGGCGCGTGGCTACACCTTC. Encoded protein: CSASLGARGYTF.

V gene TRBV20-1 combines with J gene TRBJ2-1; the D is unclear. The length of the CDR3 is 10 residues. The V and J ends lost 6 bases and 8 bases respectively, with 8 bases between them. In germline, CDR1 is DFQATT, CDR2 SNEGSKA (reference sequence). The CDR3 reads CSADEDEQFF. CDR3 in DNA: TGCAGTGCGGATGAGGATGAGCAGTTCTTC.

CDR3 loop: CASSLRTSGTNEQFF. The CDR3 coding sequence is TGTGCCAGCAGTTTAAGGACTAGCGGGACTAATGAGCAGTTCTTC. This chain joins TRBV2 and TRBJ2-1, with 12 bases matching TRBD2. V lost 5 bases and J lost 7; bases outside the gene matches: 6. CDR3 length equals 15 residues. Germline CDR1 reads SNHLY; CDR2 reads FYNNEI.

V is TRBV2 and J is TRBJ1-4, with 10 bases lining up with TRBD1. Germline trimming cut 5 bases from V and 8 bases from J; bases unmatched to any gene: 5. Germline lookup yields CDR1 SNHLY and CDR2 FYNNEI. CDR3 length: 14 residues. CDR3 region: CASSSRDRGEKLFF. The CDR3 DNA sequence: TGTGCCAGCAGTTCCCGGGACAGGGGAGAAAAACTGTTTTTT.

The count of this clone is one. The gene calls are TRBV7-9 and TRBJ2-5; maybe TRBD2 (6 bases). Germline CDR1 is SEHNR and CDR2 is FQNEAQ (reference sequence). CDR3 length: 14 residues. The ends were cut back, 5 bases at V and 2 bases at J, with 12 bases in the middle. CDR3 residues: CASSRSGTQETQYF. CDR3 nucleotides: TGTGCCAGCAGCAGGTCAGGGACTCAAGAGACCCAGTACTTC.

The chain is built from TRBV29-1 and TRBJ2-2; D gene uncertain. CDR3 length: 17 residues. Germline CDR1 SQVTM, CDR2 ANQGSEA. The V end was cut by 1 base, the J end by 0 bases, with 15 bases between. CDR3 DNA sequence: TGCAGCGTTGAAGGGTACCCGCGCGTTGCGAACACCGGGGAGCTGTTTTTT. Protein product: CSVEGYPRVANTGELFF.

This sequence joins TRBV12-5 and TRBJ2-1, with D possibly being TRBD1 (8 bases). Looked up from germline, CDR1 is LGHNT and CDR2 is FRNRAP. Trimming stripped 11 bases from V and 5 bases from J, with 25 bases between. The CDR3 consists of 16 residues. The CDR3 coding sequence is TGTGCTGGGAGGGAGTCCCGGACAGGGAGCGACAATGAGCAGTTCTTC. It specifies CAGRESRTGSDNEQFF.

The chain joins TRBV4-2 to TRBJ2-7; D may be TRBD2 (6 bases). The germline gives CDR1 LGHNA, CDR2 YNFKEQ. The CDR3 totals 13 residues. Between the trimmed V and J ends, which lost 0 bases and 7 bases, there was a span of 10 bases. Here the CDR3 reads CASSQDGGREQYF. CDR3 nucleotide sequence: TGTGCCAGCAGCCAAGATGGAGGGAGGGAGCAGTACTTC.

This clone was detected only a few times. This chain links TRBV6-4 with TRBJ1-2; a weak D match, TRBD1 (5 bases). CDR3 length: 13 residues. CDR1 is MRHNA, CDR2 SNTAGT, per germline. Trimming removed 6 bases at V and 7 bases at J, with 15 bases between. CDR3 bases: TGTGCCAGCAGAGAGTCGACAGCCGGTGGCTACACCTTC. Translation gives CASRESTAGGYTF.

In its sample, this clone was seen a few times. The CDR3 DNA reads as TGTGCCAGCAGCCCCAGCGGGAGTATCGAGCAGTACTTC. Translation: CASSPSGSIEQYF. The rearrangement links TRBV12-3 or TRBV12-4 to TRBJ2-7; 8 nucleotides align to TRBD2. The CDR3 totals 13 residues. The ends lost 6 bases at V and 6 bases at J; junction bases unmatched: 7.

The chain recombines TRBV5-4 with TRBJ2-6, with TRBD1 as a possible D gene (6 bases). Germline-derived CDR1 and CDR2 are SGHNT and YYREEE (reference sequence). V was trimmed by 4 bases and J by 2 bases, leaving 13 bases between them. This CDR3 comprises 16 residues. For the CDR3, the DNA is TGTGCCAGCAGCCCAGGGGCTTACACTGGGGCCAACGTCCTGACTTTC. Protein sequence: CASSPGAYTGANVLTF.

The rearrangement uses TRBV19 and TRBJ1-6; D may be TRBD1 (5 bases). The CDR3 is made up of 16 amino acids. V was shortened by 6 bases and J by 9 bases, with 21 bases between the two germline ends. Germline assignment: CDR1 LNHDA and CDR2 SQIVND (reference sequence). CDR3 protein: CASSPPLGRVGSPLHF. CDR3 sequence (DNA): TGTGCCAGTAGCCCCCCCCTGGGCAGGGTCGGTTCACCCCTCCACTTT.

V usage is TRBV18 and J usage is TRBJ1-4; D is perhaps TRBD1 (6 bases). CDR3 size: 16 residues. The V end was cut by 3 bases, the J end by 4 bases, with 15 bases between. Per the germline V gene, CDR1 is KGHSH and CDR2 is LQKENI. CDR3 bases: TGTGCCAGCTCACCGATCCTGGACAGACTTAATGAAAAACTGTTTTTT. Its protein is CASSPILDRLNEKLFF.

This chain connects TRBV7-8 to TRBJ1-5; D is unclear. The germline V and J ends were trimmed by 3 bases and 7 bases, with 13 bases remaining between them. The germline V gene encodes CDR1 SGHVS and CDR2 FQNEAQ. CDR3 length: 14 amino acids. CDR3 DNA: TGTGCCAGCAGCTTTGCGGGGTCCGGACAGCCCCAGCATTTT. The encoded protein is CASSFAGSGQPQHF.

V gene TRBV3-1 (or the pseudogene TRBV3-2) combines with J gene TRBJ2-7; 9 bases are a match to TRBD1. V shed 4 bases, J shed 5 bases, and the junction held 3 bases outside the gene matches. The CDR3 runs 13 residues. Germline assignment: CDR1 LGHDT and CDR2 YNNKEL (reference sequence). The DNA of the CDR3 is TGTGCCAGCAGCCGAAGACAGGGGGACGAGCAGTACTTC. Amino acid sequence: CASSRRQGDEQYF.

The chain links TRBV2 to TRBJ1-3; a weak D match, TRBD1 (5 bases). The V gene lost 0 bases and the J gene lost 5 bases, with 11 bases spanning the gap. Germline-derived CDR1 and CDR2 are SNHLY and FYNNEI. The CDR3 runs to 15 residues. CDR3 sequence reads: CASSEARKGRNTIYF. In DNA form, the CDR3 reads TGTGCCAGCAGTGAAGCAAGAAAGGGGAGAAACACCATATATTTT. Looking up the rest from reference TRBV2 and TRBJ1-3 gives the full variable domain: EPEVTQTPSHQVTQMGQEVILRCVPISNHLYFYWYRQILGQKVEFLVSFYNNEISEKSEIFDDQFSVERPDGSNFTLKIRSTKLEDSAMYFCASSEARKGRNTIYFGEGSWLTVV.

V gene TRBV3-1 (or the pseudogene TRBV3-2) combines with J gene TRBJ2-5, with D possibly matching TRBD1 (5 bases). The V end lost 4 bases, the J end lost 5 bases, and 17 bases lay between the germline ends. Germline V CDR1 and CDR2: LGHDT, YNNKEL (reference sequence). The CDR3 contains 15 residues. This chain's CDR3 is CASSPWGTGAETQYF. The CDR3 DNA reads as TGTGCCAGCAGCCCATGGGGAACAGGCGCGGAGACCCAGTACTTC.

As DNA, the CDR3 is TGTGCCAGCTCACCGAACAGGGGGAACAGTCAGCCCCAGCATTTT. Its translation is CASSPNRGNSQPQHF. This chain joins TRBV18 and TRBJ1-5; TRBD1 matches 8 bases. Germline CDR1 and CDR2: KGHSH and LQKENI. The CDR3 sequence is 15 residues long. J gave up 6 bases and V 3 bases, and 7 bases lay outside the gene matches.

V usage is TRBV9 and J usage is TRBJ1-2; 12 positions agree with TRBD1. Trimming cost V 4 bases and J 6 bases; bases outside gene matches: 4. The CDR3 has 14 amino acids. The V gene's germline CDR1 is SGDLS and CDR2 YYNGEE. Here the CDR3 DNA reads TGTGCCAGCAGCCGGGGGACAGGGGGCCATGGCTACACCTTC. Translating gives CASSRGTGGHGYTF.

The chain has TRBV27 and TRBJ1-5, with no clear D. Germline V gene data show CDR1 as MNHEY and CDR2 as SMNVEV (reference sequence). CDR3 length: 12 amino acids. Trimming took off 8 bases at V and 2 bases at J, with 7 bases between the two ends. CDR3 residues: CASRRGNQPQHF. CDR3 in DNA: TGTGCCAGCCGGCGGGGCAATCAGCCCCAGCATTTT.

Notes on this clone: One end of the junction does not line up with germline, which may come from a read error. This rearrangement joins TRBV2 to TRBJ1-5; D perhaps matches TRBD1 (5 bases). This CDR3 is 17 amino acids long. CDR1 is SNHLY, CDR2 FYNNEI, per germline. The CDR3 DNA is TGTGCCAGCAGCGAAGTTCCCGGGGGTGTTAGCAATCAGCCCCAGCATTTT. Translated, it gives CASSEVPGGVSNQPQHF.